Listed here is a single T cell receptor beta chain. As yet, its antigen is unknown. One end of the junction fails to match germline, which may point to a read error. TCR beta libraries were made by quantitative 5'-RACE with molecular barcodes. TCRdb used MiXCR to reprocess the 5' RACE reads, holding one entry per CDR3 protein. The sample lists about 220,000 distinct CDR3 sequences, 6% to 8% occurring once. The data derive from a study of CD8 T cells in ankylosing spondylitis. Study-wide results and caveats: Certain motif variants had earlier been reported in reactive arthritis synovial fluid and blood. Among TCR beta sequences, a motif of roughly 8 highly homologous variants appeared characteristic of ankylosing spondylitis blood.

The germline gives CDR1 MDHEN, CDR2 SYDVKM. This CDR3 spans 16 amino acids. Material for sequencing was blood, either unsorted or a sorted T cell fraction (not recorded which). The V call is TRBV28, the J call TRBJ2-1; D not resolved. The clonotype comes from a male donor with ankylosing spondylitis. CDR3 region: CASSISPVRTYNERFF. The CDR3 nucleotides read TGTGCCAGCAGTATTTCCCCGGTTCGGACCTACAATGAGCGGTTCTTC.